The 17 T cell receptor beta chains in this list originate from one sample, sequenced in a study of OX40 agonist ivuxolimab in advanced cancers. Sequencing used immunoSEQ multiplex PCR; TCRdb keeps in-frame clones, though not all of them. The sample has tens of thousands of clones; around 80% are singletons. The sample in question was CD4+ or CD8+ T cells sorted from blood, obtained in a trial of the OX40 agonist ivuxolimab. Receptors were obtained from an adult with an advanced solid tumor such as melanoma, head and neck, liver or kidney cancer.

The chain combines TRBV7-6 with TRBJ2-3; 8 bases are shared with TRBD1. Unmatched junction bases numbered 3, after V lost 1 base and J lost 3 bases. The CDR3 loop spans 15 amino acids. Germline V lookup: CDR1 SGHVS, CDR2 FNYEAQ. This CDR3 reads CASSLGTGKTDTQYF. For the CDR3, the DNA is TGTGCCAGCAGCTTAGGGACAGGGAAGACAGATACGCAGTATTTT.

V is TRBV28 and J is TRBJ1-4, with 8 bases fitting TRBD1. With 5 bases clipped from V and 7 bases from J, the junction kept 6 bases outside the gene matches. The germline CDR1 and CDR2 sequences are MDHEN and SYDVKM. The CDR3 sequence is 14 residues long. The CDR3 DNA sequence: TGTGCCAGCAGTCCTCCAGGGGGCGGTGAAAAACTGTTTTTT. This sequence encodes CASSPPGGGEKLFF.

This clone was found once. The V and J genes are TRBV4-3 and TRBJ2-2; TRBD2 agrees at 7 bases. CDR1 is LGHNA and CDR2 is YSLEER in the germline V gene. The CDR3 runs 17 residues. The V segment lost 1 base and the J segment 1 base; nucleotides outside the gene matches: 6. The CDR3 sequence is CASSQVLRGKNTGELFF. CDR3 in DNA: TGCGCCAGCAGCCAAGTATTGCGGGGGAAGAACACCGGGGAGCTGTTTTTT.

The chain combines TRBV9 with TRBJ1-6; D ambiguous. Trimming left V 0 bases short and J 10 bases short, with 8 bases between. CDR1 is SGDLS and CDR2 is YYNGEE in the germline V gene. This CDR3 comprises 13 residues. CDR3 in DNA: TGTGCCAGCAGCGTAGAAGCGCAATCACCCCTCCACTTT. Residues: CASSVEAQSPLHF. Complete variable domain (other parts from reference TRBV9 and TRBJ1-6): DSGVTQTPKHLITATGQRVTLRCSPRSGDLSVYWYQQSLDQGLQFLIQYYNGEERAKGNILERFSAQQFPDLHSELNLSSLELGDSALYFCASSVEAQSPLHFGNGTRLTVT.

The chain links TRBV28 to TRBJ1-2; D remains ambiguous. Germline V gene lookup returns CDR1 MDHEN and CDR2 SYDVKM. Between the trimmed V and J ends, which lost 6 bases and 5 bases, there was a span of 16 bases. This CDR3 spans 14 amino acids. The CDR3 DNA is TGTGCCAGCAGCCCCTCTGGGAACCAATATGGCTACACCTTC. Its protein product is CASSPSGNQYGYTF.

The rearrangement uses TRBV7-2 and TRBJ2-7; the match to TRBD2 covers 11 bases. The CDR3 extends over 15 amino acids. Trimming cost V 5 bases and J 0 bases; bases outside gene matches: 3. Germline V gene sequence: CDR1 SGHTA, CDR2 FQGNSA. The CDR3 region is CASSPGLAASYEQYF. The CDR3 region has the DNA TGTGCCAGCAGCCCGGGACTAGCGGCCTCCTACGAGCAGTACTTC.

DNA of the CDR3: TGTGCCAGCAGCTCGAGGACTTGGAACACCGGGGAGCTGTTTTTT. Its translation is CASSSRTWNTGELFF. This rearrangement joins TRBV5-6 to TRBJ2-2, with D possibly being TRBD2 (5 bases). The CDR3 is 15 residues long. Germline V gene data show CDR1 as SGHDT and CDR2 as YYEEEE. V gave up 3 bases and J gave up 1 base, with 10 bases separating them.

The chain joins TRBV5-4 to TRBJ1-3, with 7 bases fitting TRBD1. Trimming took 0 bases from V and 8 from J; bases not matched to a gene: 8. The CDR3 loop spans 15 amino acids. The V gene's germline CDR1 is SGHNT and CDR2 YYREEE (reference sequence). The CDR3 region has the DNA TGTGCCAGCAGCTTGGCAGGGACAGCAGGCGACACCATATATTTT. Translated: CASSLAGTAGDTIYF.

The table lists this clone with a count of one. The rearrangement uses TRBV28 and TRBJ2-3; 8 bases line up with TRBD2. This CDR3 comprises 15 residues. Germline-derived CDR1 and CDR2 are MDHEN and SYDVKM. Losses at the gene ends were 6 bases for V and 4 bases for J; bases not matched to a gene: 9. CDR3 nucleotide sequence: TGTGCCAGCAGCCCGGGACTAGTCAATTCAGATACGCAGTATTTT. The encoded protein is CASSPGLVNSDTQYF.

This clone was seen a few times. The CDR3 DNA follows: TGTGCCAGCAGTTTAATGCAGGGGGCGGAAAAACTGTTTTTT. Residues: CASSLMQGAEKLFF. The chain links TRBV28 to TRBJ1-4, with 8 bases matching TRBD1. Germline loops: CDR1 MDHEN, CDR2 SYDVKM. V shed 2 bases, J shed 8 bases, and the junction held 4 bases outside the gene matches. The CDR3 is 14 amino acids.

This clone was detected a few times. The chain carries TRBV9 and TRBJ1-6, with 7 bases that match TRBD1. Germline V gene lookup returns CDR1 SGDLS and CDR2 YYNGEE. V gave up 2 bases and J gave up 8 bases; unmatched junction bases: 4. The CDR3 consists of 14 residues. CDR3: CASSVAGTDSPLHF. CDR3 DNA sequence: TGTGCCAGCAGCGTGGCAGGGACAGATTCACCCCTCCACTTT.

The genes are TRBV29-1 and TRBJ2-1; 7 bases fit TRBD2. The CDR3 sequence is 13 residues long. Trimming removed 7 bases from V and 5 bases from J; junction bases left unmatched: 8. Germline CDR1 reads SQVTM; CDR2 reads ANQGSEA. This CDR3 is CSEVLANHNEQFF. In DNA form, the CDR3 reads TGCAGCGAAGTACTAGCGAACCACAATGAGCAGTTCTTC.

The CDR3 DNA reads TGCAGCGTTGAGCGTCTAGCGGTCACAGATACGCAGTATTTT. It specifies CSVERLAVTDTQYF. The chain uses TRBV29-1 and TRBJ2-3; 7 bases are shared with TRBD2. Germline V gives CDR1 SQVTM, CDR2 ANQGSEA. Losses at the gene ends were 3 bases for V and 2 bases for J; bases not matched to a gene: 5. The CDR3 is made up of 14 amino acids.

The chain links TRBV5-1 to TRBJ1-1; 7 bases are a match to TRBD1. The CDR3 runs to 13 residues. Germline CDR1 is SGHRS and CDR2 is YFSETQ. The trim removed 4 bases at V and 9 bases at J, leaving 9 bases unmatched. DNA of the CDR3: TGCGCCAGCAGCGTAGGACAGGTTGGTAAAGCTTTCTTT. This sequence encodes CASSVGQVGKAFF.

This rearrangement joins TRBV4-1 to TRBJ2-4; 7 bases line up with TRBD1. CDR3 length equals 15 residues. The V and J ends lost 3 bases and 4 bases, in that order; junction bases with no gene match: 6. Germline CDR1 and CDR2: MGHRA and YSYEKL. In DNA, the CDR3 is TGCGCCAGCAGCCAGATGAGACAGGGAAAAAACATTCAGTACTTC. Encoded protein: CASSQMRQGKNIQYF.

This clone turned up a few times. The chain combines TRBV5-1 with TRBJ1-1, with D perhaps TRBD1 (5 bases). The V gene lost 6 bases and the J gene lost 4 bases, with 13 bases spanning the gap. The CDR3 contains 13 residues. Germline V gives CDR1 SGHRS, CDR2 YFSETQ. The CDR3 loop is CASKSGVATEAFF. In nucleotides, the CDR3 is TGCGCCAGCAAATCGGGGGTGGCCACTGAAGCTTTCTTT.

J is TRBJ1-6 and V is TRBV5-1; 8 bases match TRBD1. Germline values: CDR1 SGHRS, CDR2 YFSETQ. This CDR3 contains 14 residues. V was clipped by 4 bases and J by 5 bases; unmatched bases: 2. CDR3: CASSVGQDNSPLHF. The CDR3 bases are TGCGCCAGCAGCGTGGGACAGGATAATTCACCCCTCCACTTT.